This entry concerns a single TCR beta chain. Its specificity is not known. Prior to sequencing, the ViraFEST assay stimulated PBMC with viral peptide pools, which expanded the antigen-specific CD4+ T cells. Following culture for approximately ten days, CD4+ T cells were isolated. Participants were vaccinated with two doses of either the BNT162b2 or mRNA-1273 vaccine. J gave up 7 bases and V 4 bases, and 5 bases lay outside the gene matches. The germline V gene encodes CDR1 SGHAT and CDR2 FQNNGV. The CDR3 spans 15 residues. The data were taken from a study of vaccination effects on CD4 cells after COVID-19. Sequencing used immunoSEQ multiplex PCR; TCRdb keeps in-frame clones, though not all of them. The table records tens of thousands of clones, roughly 63% of them present only once.

The J gene is TRBJ1-4, the V gene TRBV11-2; 11 nucleotides match TRBD1. The material sequenced was CD4+ T cells from PBMCs cultured with SARS-CoV-2 spike peptides, taken after COVID-19 vaccination. The sequence was obtained from a human donor who received a COVID-19 vaccine. Written as DNA, the CDR3 is TGTGCCAGCAGCTCCGGGACAGGGGGAGGTGAAAAACTGTTTTTT. It encodes CASSSGTGGGEKLFF. Drawing the rest from reference TRBV11-2 and TRBJ1-4, the complete variable domain is EAGVAQSPRYKIIEKRQSVAFWCNPISGHATLYWYQQILGQGPKLLIQFQNNGVVDDSQLPKDRFSAERLKGVDSTLKIQPAKLEDSAVYLCASSSGTGGGEKLFFGSGTQLSVL.